The 4 T cell receptor beta chains presented below share a single source sample, sequenced in a study of cytomegalovirus exposure and HLA in healthy donors. TCRdb's table, derived via immunoSEQ multiplex PCR, lists solely in-frame clones and lacks some. The table has over 250,000 clones, roughly 87% seen once. The sample was PBMCs. The receptors originated from a woman under 40 in good health and CMV-seropositive.

This rearrangement joins TRBV6-5 to TRBJ1-4, with 8 nucleotides matching TRBD1. The CDR3 is made up of 14 amino acids. The trim removed 5 bases at V and 3 bases at J, leaving 2 bases unmatched. Germline values: CDR1 MNHEY, CDR2 SVGAGI. CDR3 residues: CASSEQGANEKLFF. The CDR3, as DNA: TGTGCCAGCAGTGAACAGGGGGCTAATGAAAAACTGTTTTTT.

The rearrangement joins TRBV27 to TRBJ1-6; the D gene is possibly TRBD1 (6 bases). Per the germline V gene, CDR1 is MNHEY and CDR2 is SMNVEV (reference sequence). The V gene lost 3 bases and the J gene lost 6 bases, with 15 bases spanning the gap. The CDR3 is 16 residues long. The CDR3, as DNA: TGTGCCAGCAGTTTTTTGGGCGGCAGGGGTAATTCACCCCTCCACTTT. This gives the protein CASSFLGGRGNSPLHF.

The CDR3 reads CASSPDVAGDGYTF. The CDR3 DNA reads TGTGCCAGCTCCCCTGACGTTGCAGGCGATGGCTACACCTTC. The genes are TRBV18 and TRBJ1-2; no clear D gene. The V gene's germline CDR1 is KGHSH and CDR2 LQKENI. This CDR3 comprises 14 residues. The germline V and J ends were trimmed by 6 bases and 6 bases, with 17 bases remaining between them.

This chain uses TRBV7-6 with TRBJ2-7, with 10 positions matching TRBD2. CDR1 and CDR2 from the germline V gene are SGHVS and FNYEAQ. The CDR3 runs 16 residues. Losses at the gene ends were 5 bases for V and 0 bases for J; bases not matched to a gene: 7. Here the CDR3 reads CASSAALAGTSYEQYF. The DNA of the CDR3 is TGTGCCAGCAGCGCTGCACTAGCGGGGACCTCCTACGAGCAGTACTTC.